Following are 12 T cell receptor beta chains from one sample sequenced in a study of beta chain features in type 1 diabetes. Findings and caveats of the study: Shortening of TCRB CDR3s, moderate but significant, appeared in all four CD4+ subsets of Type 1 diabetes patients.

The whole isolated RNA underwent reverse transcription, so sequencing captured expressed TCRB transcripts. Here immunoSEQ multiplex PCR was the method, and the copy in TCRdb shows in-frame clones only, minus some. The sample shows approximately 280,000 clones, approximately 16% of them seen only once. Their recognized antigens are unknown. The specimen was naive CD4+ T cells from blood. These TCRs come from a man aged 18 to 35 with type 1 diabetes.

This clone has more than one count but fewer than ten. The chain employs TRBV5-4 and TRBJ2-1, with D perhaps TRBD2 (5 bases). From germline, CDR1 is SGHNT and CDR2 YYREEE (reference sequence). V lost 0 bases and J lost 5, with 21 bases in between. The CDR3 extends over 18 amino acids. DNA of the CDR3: TGTGCCAGCAGCTTGGATTCGAATCGGCCACGGAGGAACAATGAGCAGTTCTTC. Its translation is CASSLDSNRPRRNNEQFF.

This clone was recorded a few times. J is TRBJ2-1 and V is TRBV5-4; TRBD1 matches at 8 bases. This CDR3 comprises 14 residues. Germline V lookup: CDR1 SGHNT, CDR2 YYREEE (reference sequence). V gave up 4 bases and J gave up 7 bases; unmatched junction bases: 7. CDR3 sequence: CASSVDRVTNEQFF. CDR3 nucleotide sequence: TGTGCCAGCAGCGTGGACAGGGTAACAAATGAGCAGTTCTTC.

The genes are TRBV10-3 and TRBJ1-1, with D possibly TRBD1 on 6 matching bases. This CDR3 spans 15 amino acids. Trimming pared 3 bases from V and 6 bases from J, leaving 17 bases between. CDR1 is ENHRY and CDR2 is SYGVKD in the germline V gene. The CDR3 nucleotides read TGTGCCATCAGTGATAACAGGGAGGGGAGCCCTGAAGCTTTCTTT. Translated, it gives CAISDNREGSPEAFF.

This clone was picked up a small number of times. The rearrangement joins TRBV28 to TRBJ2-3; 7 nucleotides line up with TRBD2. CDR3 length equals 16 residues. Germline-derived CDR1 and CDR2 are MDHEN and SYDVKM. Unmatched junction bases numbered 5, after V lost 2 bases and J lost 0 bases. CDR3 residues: CASSLGGGFSTDTQYF. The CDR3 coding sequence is TGTGCCAGCAGTTTAGGGGGGGGTTTTAGCACAGATACGCAGTATTTT.

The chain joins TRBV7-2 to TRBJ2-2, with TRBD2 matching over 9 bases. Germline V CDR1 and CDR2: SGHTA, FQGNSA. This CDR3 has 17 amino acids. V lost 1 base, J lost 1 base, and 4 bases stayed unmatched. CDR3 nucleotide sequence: TGTGCCAGCAGCTTAGTTTCTAGCGGGAAGAACACCGGGGAGCTGTTTTTT. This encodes CASSLVSSGKNTGELFF.

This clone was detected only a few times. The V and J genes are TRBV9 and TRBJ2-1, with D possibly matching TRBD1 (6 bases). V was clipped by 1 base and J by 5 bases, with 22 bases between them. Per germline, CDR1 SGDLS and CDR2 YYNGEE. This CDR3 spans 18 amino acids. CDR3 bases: TGTGCCAGCAGCGTATACGAGGTGGGGGCTGCGCGAGACAATGAGCAGTTCTTC. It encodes CASSVYEVGAARDNEQFF.

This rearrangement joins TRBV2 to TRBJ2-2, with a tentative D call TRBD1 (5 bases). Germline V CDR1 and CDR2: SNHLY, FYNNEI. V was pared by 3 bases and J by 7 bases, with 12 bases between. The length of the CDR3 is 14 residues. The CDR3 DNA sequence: TGTGCCAGCAGTGATGCAGGGAAGGACGGGGAGCTGTTTTTT. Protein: CASSDAGKDGELFF.

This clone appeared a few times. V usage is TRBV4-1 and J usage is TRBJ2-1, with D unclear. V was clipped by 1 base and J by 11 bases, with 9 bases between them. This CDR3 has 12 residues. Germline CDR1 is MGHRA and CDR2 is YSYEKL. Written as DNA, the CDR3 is TGCGCCAGCAGCCAAGTTCCAGATAAGCAGTTCTTC. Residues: CASSQVPDKQFF.

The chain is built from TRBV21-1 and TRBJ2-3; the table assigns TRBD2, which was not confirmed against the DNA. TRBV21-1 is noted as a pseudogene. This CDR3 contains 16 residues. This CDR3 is CASTPRTSGSADTQYF. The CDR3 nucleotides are TGTGCCAGCACCCCTCGGACTAGCGGGAGTGCAGATACGCAGTATTTT.

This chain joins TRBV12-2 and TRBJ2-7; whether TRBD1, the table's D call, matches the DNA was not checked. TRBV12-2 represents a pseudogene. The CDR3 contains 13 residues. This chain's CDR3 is CASRSTGRYEQYF. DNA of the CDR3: TGTGCAAGTCGCTCGACAGGGAGATACGAGCAGTACTTC.

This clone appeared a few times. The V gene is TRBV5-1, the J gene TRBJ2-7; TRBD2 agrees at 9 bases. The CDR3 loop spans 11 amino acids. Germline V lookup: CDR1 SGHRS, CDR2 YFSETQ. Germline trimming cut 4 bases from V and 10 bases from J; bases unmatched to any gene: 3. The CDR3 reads CASSGSGSQYF. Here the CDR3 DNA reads TGCGCCAGCAGCGGTAGCGGGAGTCAGTACTTC.

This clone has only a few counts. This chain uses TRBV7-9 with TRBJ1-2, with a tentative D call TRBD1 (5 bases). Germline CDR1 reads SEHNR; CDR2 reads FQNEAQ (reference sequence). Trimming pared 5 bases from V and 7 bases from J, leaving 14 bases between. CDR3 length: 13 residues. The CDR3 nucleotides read TGTGCCAGCAGCCCAGGGTGGGCGTTTGGCTACACCTTC. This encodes CASSPGWAFGYTF.